Shown below are 11 T cell receptor beta chains from a single sample sequenced in a study of shared clonotypes between healthy human individuals. Profiling relied on immunoSEQ multiplex PCR, and the TCRdb table lists in-frame clones only, not all of them. The profile shows roughly 700,000 clones, about 74% of them singletons. Source material: memory CD4+ T cells sorted from blood. Subset defined: CD45RA-negative fraction. These receptors were collected from a woman aged 25 to 39 in good health.

J is TRBJ2-7 and V is TRBV6-5; 8 bases line up with TRBD2. The germline CDR1 and CDR2 sequences are MNHEY and SVGAGI. The CDR3 is 15 residues long. The J segment lost 0 bases and the V segment lost 6 bases, leaving 7 bases of the junction unmatched. CDR3 region: CASRRFSGNSYEQYF. CDR3 in DNA: TGTGCCAGCAGGAGATTTAGCGGGAACTCCTACGAGCAGTACTTC.

This chain connects TRBV5-6 to TRBJ2-3, with D unclear. The CDR3 sequence is 13 residues long. The germline V and J ends were trimmed by 5 bases and 2 bases, with 9 bases remaining between them. Per germline, CDR1 SGHDT and CDR2 YYEEEE. The CDR3: CASSHQATDTQYF. The CDR3 nucleotides are TGTGCCAGCAGTCATCAGGCCACAGATACGCAGTATTTT.

The genes are TRBV15 and TRBJ1-1; perhaps TRBD1 as D (5 bases). The germline CDR1 and CDR2 sequences are LNHNV and YYDKDF (reference sequence). CDR3 length equals 16 residues. Trimming stripped 1 base from V and 0 bases from J, with 12 bases between. For the CDR3, the DNA is TGTGCCACCAGCAGAGTTAGGGCAGGGATGAACACTGAAGCTTTCTTT. Translating gives CATSRVRAGMNTEAFF.

This clone showed up just once. The chain has TRBV5-1 and TRBJ1-2, with 8 bases fitting TRBD1. The V segment lost 1 base and the J segment 8 bases; nucleotides outside the gene matches: 10. This CDR3 has 15 amino acids. From germline, CDR1 is SGHRS and CDR2 YFSETQ. The CDR3 loop is CASSLSSGGEDGYTF. The CDR3 nucleotides read TGCGCCAGCAGCTTGAGTTCAGGGGGCGAGGACGGCTACACCTTC.

V and J are TRBV6-5 and TRBJ2-7; tentatively, D is TRBD1 (6 bases). The germline V gene has CDR1 MNHEY and CDR2 SVGAGI. There are 13 residues in the CDR3. The germline V and J ends were trimmed by 7 bases and 0 bases, with 10 bases remaining between them. Here the CDR3 reads CASNKQGSYEQYF. The CDR3 region has the DNA TGTGCCAGCAATAAACAGGGCTCCTACGAGCAGTACTTC.

At least ten counts were recorded for this clone. The gene calls are TRBV11-3 and TRBJ1-2; the match to TRBD1 covers 7 bases. Germline V CDR1 and CDR2: SGHNT, YENEEA. The CDR3 runs 16 residues. The trim removed 1 base at V and 2 bases at J, leaving 7 bases unmatched. CDR3 in amino acids: CASSLGQGCPNYGYTF. CDR3 DNA: TGTGCCAGCAGCTTAGGACAGGGTTGCCCCAACTATGGCTACACCTTC.

This clone appeared a single time. The chain has TRBV28 and TRBJ2-2, with 14 bases fitting TRBD2. V was clipped by 6 bases and J by 7 bases; unmatched bases: 4. The CDR3 has 15 amino acids. Germline CDR1 reads MDHEN; CDR2 reads SYDVKM. The CDR3 nucleotides are TGTGCCAGCAGCTTGGGGACTAGCGGGAGCGGGGAGCTGTTTTTT. It translates to CASSLGTSGSGELFF.

The chain joins TRBV28 to TRBJ1-1, with 7 bases lining up with TRBD1. Unmatched junction bases numbered 19, after V lost 3 bases and J lost 0 bases. This CDR3 has 20 amino acids. The germline gives CDR1 MDHEN, CDR2 SYDVKM. In DNA form, the CDR3 reads TGTGCCAGCAGTTTCAATAGTCAGGGGGTAAGACGGGGGATGAACACTGAAGCTTTCTTT. As protein: CASSFNSQGVRRGMNTEAFF. Supplemented by reference TRBV28 and TRBJ1-1, the full variable domain reads DVKVTQSSRYLVKRTGEKVFLECVQDMDHENMFWYRQDPGLGLRLIYFSYDVKMKEKGDIPEGYSVSREKKERFSLILESASTNQTSMYLCASSFNSQGVRRGMNTEAFFGQGTRLTVV.

The chain links TRBV5-1 to TRBJ1-4; D not certain. The CDR3 covers 13 residues. V was cut by 5 bases and J by 3 bases, with 8 bases left in between. The germline V gene encodes CDR1 SGHRS and CDR2 YFSETQ. This CDR3 reads CASSRAANEKLFF. In DNA form, the CDR3 reads TGCGCCAGCAGTCGGGCAGCTAATGAAAAACTGTTTTTT.

A few counts support this clone. The chain is built from TRBV27 and TRBJ2-5; D unclear. Germline assignment: CDR1 MNHEY and CDR2 SMNVEV (reference sequence). The CDR3 has 13 amino acids. V lost 4 bases to trimming and J lost 0 bases, with 6 bases between them. CDR3 in amino acids: CASSSPYQETQYF. The CDR3 DNA sequence: TGTGCCAGCAGTTCTCCGTACCAAGAGACCCAGTACTTC.

The V and J genes are TRBV30 and TRBJ1-1, with D uncertain. V was clipped by 4 bases and J by 8 bases, with 5 bases between them. Looked up from germline, CDR1 is GTSNPN and CDR2 is SVGIG (reference sequence). The CDR3 contains 9 residues. The CDR3 nucleotides read TGTGCCTGGATATACGAAGCTTTCTTT. Translating gives CAWIYEAFF.